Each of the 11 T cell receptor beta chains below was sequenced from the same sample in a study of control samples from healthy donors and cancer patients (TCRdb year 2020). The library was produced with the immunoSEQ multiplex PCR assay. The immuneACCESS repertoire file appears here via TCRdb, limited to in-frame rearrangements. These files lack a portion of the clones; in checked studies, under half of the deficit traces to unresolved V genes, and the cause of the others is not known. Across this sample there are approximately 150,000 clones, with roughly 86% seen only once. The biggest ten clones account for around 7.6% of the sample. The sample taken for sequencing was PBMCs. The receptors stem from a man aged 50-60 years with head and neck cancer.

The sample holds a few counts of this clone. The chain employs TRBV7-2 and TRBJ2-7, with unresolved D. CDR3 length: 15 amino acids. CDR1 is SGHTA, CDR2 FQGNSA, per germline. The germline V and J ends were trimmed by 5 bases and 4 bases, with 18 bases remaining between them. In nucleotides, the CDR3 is TGTGCCAGCAGCCCAAACGCCAACTTCTTATACGAGCAGTACTTC. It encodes CASSPNANFLYEQYF.

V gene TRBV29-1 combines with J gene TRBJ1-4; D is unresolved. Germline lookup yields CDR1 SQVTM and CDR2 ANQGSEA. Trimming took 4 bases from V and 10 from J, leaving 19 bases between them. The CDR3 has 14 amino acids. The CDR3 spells CSVGSSDHLGKLFF. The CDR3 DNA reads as TGCAGCGTTGGTTCAAGTGACCACCTCGGAAAACTGTTTTTT. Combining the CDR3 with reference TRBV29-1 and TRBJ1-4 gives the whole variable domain SAVISQKPSRDICQRGTSLTIQCQVDSQVTMMFWYRQQPGQSLTLIATANQGSEATYESGFVIDKFPISRPNLTFSTLTVSNMSPEDSSIYLCSVGSSDHLGKLFFGSGTQLSVL.

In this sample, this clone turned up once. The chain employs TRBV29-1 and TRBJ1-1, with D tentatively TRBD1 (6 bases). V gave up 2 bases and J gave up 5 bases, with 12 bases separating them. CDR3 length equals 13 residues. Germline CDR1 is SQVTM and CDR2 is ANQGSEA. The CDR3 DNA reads TGCAGCGTTGAACCGGGGGCATGGACTGAAGCTTTCTTT. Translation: CSVEPGAWTEAFF.

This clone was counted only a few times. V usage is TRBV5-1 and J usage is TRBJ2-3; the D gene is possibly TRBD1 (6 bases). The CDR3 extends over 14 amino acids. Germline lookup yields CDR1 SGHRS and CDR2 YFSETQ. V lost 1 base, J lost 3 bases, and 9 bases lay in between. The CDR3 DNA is TGCGCCAGCAGCTTGCAGGGGCTTACAGATACGCAGTATTTT. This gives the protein CASSLQGLTDTQYF.

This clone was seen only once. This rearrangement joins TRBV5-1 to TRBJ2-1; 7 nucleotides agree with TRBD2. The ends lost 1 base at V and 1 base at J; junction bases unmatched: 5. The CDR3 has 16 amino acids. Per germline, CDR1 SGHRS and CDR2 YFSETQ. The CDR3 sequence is CASSLSGRGSYNEQFF. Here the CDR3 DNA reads TGCGCCAGCAGCTTGTCTGGGCGGGGGTCCTACAATGAGCAGTTCTTC.

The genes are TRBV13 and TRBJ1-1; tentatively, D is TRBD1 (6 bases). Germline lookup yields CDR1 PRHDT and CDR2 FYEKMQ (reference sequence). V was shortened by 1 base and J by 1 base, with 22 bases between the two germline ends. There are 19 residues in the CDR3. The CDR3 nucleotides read TGTGCCAGCAGCTTAGATCAGGGACAAATGGGGTTAAAGAACACTGAAGCTTTCTTT. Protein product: CASSLDQGQMGLKNTEAFF.

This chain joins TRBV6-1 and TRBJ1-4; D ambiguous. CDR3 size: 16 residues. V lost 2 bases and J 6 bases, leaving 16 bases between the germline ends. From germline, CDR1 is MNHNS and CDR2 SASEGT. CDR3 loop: CASSEFRSAQDEKLFF. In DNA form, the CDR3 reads TGTGCCAGCAGTGAATTTCGTTCAGCGCAAGATGAAAAACTGTTTTTT.

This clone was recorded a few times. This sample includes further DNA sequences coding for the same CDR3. CDR3 nucleotide sequence: TGTGCCAGCAGTGATCAGGGTAACACTGAAGCTTTCTTT. Translated, it gives CASSDQGNTEAFF. The chain has TRBV2 and TRBJ1-1; perhaps TRBD1 as D (5 bases). The V gene lost 3 bases and the J gene lost 2 bases, with 7 bases spanning the gap. CDR1 and CDR2 from the germline V gene are SNHLY and FYNNEI. The CDR3 spans 13 residues.

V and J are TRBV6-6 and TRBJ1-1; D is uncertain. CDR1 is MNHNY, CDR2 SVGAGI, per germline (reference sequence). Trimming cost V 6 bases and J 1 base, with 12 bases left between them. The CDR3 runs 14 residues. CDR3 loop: CASSQTSANTEAFF. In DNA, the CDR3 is TGTGCCAGCAGCCAAACATCAGCGAACACTGAAGCTTTCTTT.

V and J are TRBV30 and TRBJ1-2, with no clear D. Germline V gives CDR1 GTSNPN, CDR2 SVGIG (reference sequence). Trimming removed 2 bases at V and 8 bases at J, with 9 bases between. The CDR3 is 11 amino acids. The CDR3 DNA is TGTGCCTGGAGTTCGGGTGGAGGCTACACCTTC. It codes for CAWSSGGGYTF.

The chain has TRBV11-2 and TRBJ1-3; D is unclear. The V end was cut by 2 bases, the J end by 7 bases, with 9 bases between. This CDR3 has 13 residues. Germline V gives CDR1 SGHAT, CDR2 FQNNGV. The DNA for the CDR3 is TGTGCCAGCAGCTTAAATGGGGATAACACCATATATTTT. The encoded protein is CASSLNGDNTIYF. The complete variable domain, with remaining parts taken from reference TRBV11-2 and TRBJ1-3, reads EAGVAQSPRYKIIEKRQSVAFWCNPISGHATLYWYQQILGQGPKLLIQFQNNGVVDDSQLPKDRFSAERLKGVDSTLKIQPAKLEDSAVYLCASSLNGDNTIYFGEGSWLTVV.